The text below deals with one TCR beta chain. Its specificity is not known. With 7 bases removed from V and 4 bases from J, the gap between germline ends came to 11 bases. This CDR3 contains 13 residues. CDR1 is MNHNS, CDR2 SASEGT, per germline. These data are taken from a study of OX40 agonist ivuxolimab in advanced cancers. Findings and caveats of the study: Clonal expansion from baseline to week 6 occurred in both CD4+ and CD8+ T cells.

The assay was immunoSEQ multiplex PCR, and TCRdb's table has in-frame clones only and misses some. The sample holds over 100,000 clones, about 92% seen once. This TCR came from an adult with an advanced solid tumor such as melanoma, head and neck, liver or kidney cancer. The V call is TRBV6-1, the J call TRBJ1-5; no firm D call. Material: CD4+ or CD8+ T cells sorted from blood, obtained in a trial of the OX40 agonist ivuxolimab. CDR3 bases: TGTGCCAGCAACACAATTCAGAATCAGCCCCAGCATTTT. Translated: CASNTIQNQPQHF.